This note documents a single T cell receptor beta chain sequence. Since a much larger clone is just one base distant, this may be a read error. This sample stems from a study of human T cells and chemical hapten exposure. Regarding time point: patch test 1, 2 weeks after DPC sensitization. Sample treatment: therapeutic diphenylcyclopropenone sensitization with weekly scalp DPC. Unseparated into fractions, whole blood served as the source from which total RNA was extracted. The CDR3 runs 12 residues. In TCRdb, the RACE reads were re-called with MiXCR into one record per CDR3 protein. The sample holds 380,000 or so distinct CDR3 sequences, more than 4.5% seen once.

This clonotype originated in a woman aged 50 to 60 with alopecia areata. Some clones in this sample may be carry-over from other donors' samples. Sequencing was performed on whole blood, taken in connection with sensitization to the hapten diphenylcyclopropenone (DPC). This sequence joins TRBV12-3 or TRBV12-4 and TRBJ2-1, with no clear D. The CDR3 DNA follows: TGTGCCACTCTAAGCTCCTACGATGAGCAGTTCTTC. It codes for CATLSSYDEQFF.